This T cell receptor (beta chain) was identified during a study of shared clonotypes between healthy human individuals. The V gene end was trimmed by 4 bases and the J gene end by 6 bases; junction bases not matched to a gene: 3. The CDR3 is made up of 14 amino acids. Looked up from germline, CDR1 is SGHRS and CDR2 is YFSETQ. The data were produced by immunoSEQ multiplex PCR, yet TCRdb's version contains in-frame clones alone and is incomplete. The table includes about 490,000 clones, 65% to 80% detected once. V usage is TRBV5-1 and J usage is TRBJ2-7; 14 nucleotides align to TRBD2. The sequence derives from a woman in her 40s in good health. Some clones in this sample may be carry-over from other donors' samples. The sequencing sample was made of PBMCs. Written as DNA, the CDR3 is TGCGCCAGCAGCGCGACTAGCGGGAGGGTCGAGCAGTACTTC. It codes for CASSATSGRVEQYF.